This note documents a single T cell receptor (beta chain) sequence. Its specificity is not known. This sample stems from a study of healthy donors' naive CD4 and CD8 T cells. Study-level points and caveats: Chains were not paired, since alpha and beta were sequenced in bulk. The study did not address homeostatic proliferation effects in naive T cells. Naive CD4+ and CD8+ cells reportedly differed in usage of most V and J genes.

Germline assignment: CDR1 SQVTM and CDR2 ANQGSEA. V lost 5 bases and J 4 bases, leaving 15 bases between the germline ends. The CDR3 totals 14 residues. Each TCR library used 500 ng of total RNA and a linear amplification protocol. MiXCR, run by TCRdb on the reads, gives a single entry per CDR3 protein. The table lists 150,000 to 200,000 distinct CDR3 sequences, 65% to 80% of them singletons. Naive T cells were sorted: CD4+CD8-CD45RO-CD45RA+ for CD4+, CD8+CD4-CD45RA+CD27bright for CD8+. Input material: naive CD4+ and CD8+ T cells sorted from blood, pooled from several donors. V and J are TRBV29-1 and TRBJ2-1; D is perhaps TRBD1 (6 bases). The origin of this receptor is a pool of human donors in good health; the sample pools cells from several healthy donors. This chain's CDR3 is CSVSTGLRYNEQFF. Here the CDR3 DNA reads TGCAGCGTTAGTACAGGGTTACGGTACAATGAGCAGTTCTTC.